Each of the 3 T cell receptor beta chains below was sequenced from the same sample in a study of cytomegalovirus exposure and HLA in healthy donors. The primer mix had 60 Vbeta and 13 Jbeta primers. Sequencing was performed with immunoSEQ multiplex PCR; in TCRdb, only in-frame clones are kept and a portion is missing. The sample lists 150,000 to 200,000 clones, 81% occurring once. Sequencing was done on a sample of PBMCs. Receptors were obtained from a man over 45 in good health and CMV-seronegative.

The V and J genes are TRBV6-1 and TRBJ1-5; a possible D gene is TRBD1 (5 bases). CDR1 is MNHNS and CDR2 is SASEGT in the germline V gene. The CDR3 has 14 amino acids. V lost 5 bases and J lost 4, with 12 bases in between. Here the CDR3 reads CASSFRQKNQPQHF. The DNA of the CDR3 is TGTGCCAGCAGTTTCCGACAGAAGAATCAGCCCCAGCATTTT.

This chain joins TRBV7-2 and TRBJ1-2; 7 bases map to TRBD1. CDR1 SGHTA and CDR2 FQGNSA come from the germline V gene. This CDR3 contains 14 residues. V gave up 5 bases and J gave up 9 bases; unmatched junction bases: 12. This CDR3 is CASSPPGQNSRYTF. CDR3 DNA sequence: TGTGCCAGCAGCCCTCCGGGACAGAACTCCCGCTACACCTTC.

This clone has only one observation. The J gene is TRBJ2-3, the V gene TRBV4-2; TRBD1 matches at 9 bases. This CDR3 region has 17 residues. Looked up from germline, CDR1 is LGHNA and CDR2 is YNFKEQ. After removal of 0 bases from V and 1 base from J, the junction contained 5 bases not matched to a gene. The CDR3 nucleotides are TGTGCCAGCAGCCAAGATATTTGGACAGGGGGCACAGATACGCAGTATTTT. Encoded protein: CASSQDIWTGGTDTQYF.